There are a few counts of the clone carrying this T cell receptor gamma chain. Its matching antigen is unknown. The data are from a study of Vδ1+ human thymocytes. Sequences come from RNA converted to cDNA by reverse transcription. Pooled V-gene forward primers with one constant-region reverse primer generated the CDR3 amplicons by multiplex PCR. TCRdb re-analyzed the multiplex PCR reads via CATT. The sample comprises more than 9,000 gamma-chain clones, around 40% of which are singletons, and approximately 1.9% rests with the top ten. Germline V gene sequence: CDR1 EGSTGY, CDR2 YDSYTSSV. The CDR3 length is 14 residues. V was pared by 0 bases and J by 7 bases, with 5 bases of the junction left unmatched. Study-wide results and caveats: Thymic TRG and TRD repertoires appeared highly polyclonal, with Gaussian CDR3 length distributions. Many TRG clonotypes were shared between donors; TRD repertoires were essentially private.

Thymocytes were sorted as CD3+ TCRVdelta1+ TCRVdelta2- after alphabeta T cell depletion. The specimen sequenced was Vdelta1+ gamma-delta thymocytes from the thymus. Regarding subset: FACS-sorted CD3+ TCRalphabeta- TCRVdelta1+ TCRVdelta2- thymocytes. The chain recombines TRGV4 with TRGJP2. The receptor was isolated from a boy under three years old who had congenital heart surgery. CDR3 sequence reads: CATWDGPHDWIKTF. The CDR3 bases are TGTGCCACCTGGGATGGGCCACATGATTGGATCAAGACGTTT.